Each of the 20 T cell receptor beta chains below was sequenced from the same sample in a study of OX40 agonist ivuxolimab in advanced cancers. Only in-frame clones appear in the TCRdb table, and some are missing; sequencing was by immunoSEQ multiplex PCR. The sample has fewer than 100,000 clones, around 80% seen once; the top ten hold 0.4% to 0.5%. Sequenced material: CD4+ or CD8+ T cells sorted from blood, taken in a trial of the OX40 agonist ivuxolimab. The source of these receptors is an adult with an advanced solid tumor such as melanoma, head and neck, liver or kidney cancer.

This chain uses TRBV20-1 with TRBJ2-3; no clear D. The CDR3 consists of 10 residues. V was shortened by 4 bases and J by 3 bases, with 2 bases between the two germline ends. Germline CDR1 is DFQATT and CDR2 is SNEGSKA (reference sequence). CDR3 nucleotide sequence: TGCAGTGCTAAGACAGATACGCAGTATTTT. Translation gives CSAKTDTQYF.

V usage is TRBV7-3 and J usage is TRBJ2-6, with D maybe TRBD1 (6 bases). Germline values: CDR1 SGHTA, CDR2 FQGTGA. The CDR3 has 19 residues. The ends were cut back, 4 bases at V and 0 bases at J, with 19 bases in the middle. The chain's CDR3 is CASSSSGATSGSGANVLTF. The CDR3 DNA follows: TGTGCCAGCAGCTCCTCAGGGGCGACCTCCGGCTCTGGGGCCAACGTCCTGACTTTC.

This rearrangement joins TRBV6-5 to TRBJ2-1; D unclear. The CDR3 covers 15 residues. Germline CDR1 MNHEY, CDR2 SVGAGI. Between the trimmed V and J ends, which lost 0 bases and 1 base, there was a span of 7 bases. CDR3 coding DNA: TGTGCCAGCAGTTACTCGAGGTTATCCTACAATGAGCAGTTCTTC. As protein: CASSYSRLSYNEQFF.

The chain is built from TRBV9 and TRBJ2-1; a weak D match, TRBD2 (5 bases). V dropped 0 bases and J dropped 9 bases, with 19 bases sitting between them. There are 16 residues in the CDR3. Germline-derived CDR1 and CDR2 are SGDLS and YYNGEE. The CDR3 coding sequence is TGTGCCAGCAGCGTAGAGTCTGGAATGAGGGTTGGTGAGCAGTTCTTC. It is translated as CASSVESGMRVGEQFF.

V is TRBV30 and J is TRBJ1-6, with D tentatively TRBD1 (5 bases). Germline V gene lookup returns CDR1 GTSNPN and CDR2 SVGIG (reference sequence). The CDR3 covers 14 residues. The V and J ends lost 4 bases and 2 bases respectively, with 9 bases between them. The chain's CDR3 is CAWTGWTYNSPLHF. The DNA for the CDR3 is TGTGCCTGGACAGGGTGGACCTATAATTCACCCCTCCACTTT.

The gene calls are TRBV6-5 and TRBJ2-1; 9 nucleotides match TRBD2. The CDR3 is 15 amino acids. CDR1 is MNHEY and CDR2 is SVGAGI in the germline V gene. With V trimmed by 2 bases and J by 4 bases, 3 bases remained unmatched. The CDR3 spells CASSYRLAEYNEQFF. The CDR3 DNA reads TGTGCCAGCAGTTACCGACTAGCGGAGTACAATGAGCAGTTCTTC.

V gene TRBV28 combines with J gene TRBJ1-1; 9 bases match TRBD1. Unmatched junction bases numbered 12, after V lost 9 bases and J lost 4 bases. CDR3 length equals 15 residues. The germline V gene encodes CDR1 MDHEN and CDR2 SYDVKM. CDR3 in DNA: TGTGCCAGTGTTCCTTTGACAGGGGGGTTCACTGAAGCTTTCTTT. Encoded protein: CASVPLTGGFTEAFF.

Note on this clone: The sample contains more than one DNA sequence encoding this CDR3. V and J are TRBV5-1 and TRBJ2-1; TRBD2 matches at 11 bases. The germline CDR1 and CDR2 sequences are SGHRS and YFSETQ. The CDR3 covers 15 residues. Germline trimming cut 4 bases from V and 2 bases from J; bases unmatched to any gene: 2. The CDR3 DNA reads as TGCGCCAGCAGCAAACTAGCGGGGGCCTACAATGAGCAGTTCTTC. Amino acids: CASSKLAGAYNEQFF.

The chain has TRBV27 and TRBJ1-2, with 8 bases matching TRBD1. Germline CDR1 MNHEY, CDR2 SMNVEV (reference sequence). This CDR3 has 15 amino acids. V shed 5 bases, J shed 7 bases, and the junction held 12 bases outside the gene matches. Written as DNA, the CDR3 is TGTGCCAGCAGTCAAGGGACAGGAAGGGTGGCTGGCTACACCTTC. Protein: CASSQGTGRVAGYTF.

The V gene is TRBV5-4, the J gene TRBJ2-5, with D tentatively TRBD2 (6 bases). CDR1 SGHNT and CDR2 YYREEE come from the germline V gene (reference sequence). The CDR3 totals 13 residues. Trimming left V 4 bases short and J 1 base short, with 8 bases between. Written as DNA, the CDR3 is TGTGCCAGCAGCGGACTAACCCAAGAGACCCAGTACTTC. Translation: CASSGLTQETQYF.

V usage is TRBV10-2 and J usage is TRBJ1-4; D ambiguous. This CDR3 is built from 14 residues. V was shortened by 2 bases and J by 7 bases, with 11 bases between the two germline ends. Germline V gene data show CDR1 as WSHSY and CDR2 as SAAADI. DNA for the CDR3: TGCGCCAGCAGTGAGAATTTCGGAAGTGAAAAACTGTTTTTT. Translated: CASSENFGSEKLFF.

The chain links TRBV9 to TRBJ1-5; the match to TRBD1 covers 7 bases. In germline, CDR1 is SGDLS, CDR2 YYNGEE. The CDR3 is 12 amino acids. J lost 7 bases, V lost 5 bases, and 3 bases had no gene match. This CDR3 reads CASRHRGQPQHF. The CDR3 coding sequence is TGTGCCAGCAGACACAGGGGACAGCCCCAGCATTTT.

The chain uses TRBV14 and TRBJ1-1; D uncertain. The length of the CDR3 is 13 residues. V was cut by 0 bases and J by 5 bases, with 7 bases left in between. Germline assignment: CDR1 SGHDN and CDR2 FVKESK. CDR3 residues: CASSQDRRTEAFF. CDR3 in DNA: TGTGCCAGCAGCCAAGATCGACGGACTGAAGCTTTCTTT. Combining the CDR3 with reference TRBV14 and TRBJ1-1 gives the whole variable domain EAGVTQFPSHSVIEKGQTVTLRCDPISGHDNLYWYRRVMGKEIKFLLHFVKESKQDESGMPNNRFLAERTGGTYSTLKVQPAELEDSGVYFCASSQDRRTEAFFGQGTRLTVV.

The rearrangement links TRBV2 to TRBJ1-2; D is ambiguous. The germline V gene has CDR1 SNHLY and CDR2 FYNNEI. The length of the CDR3 is 13 residues. V was pared by 6 bases and J by 3 bases, with 11 bases between. The CDR3 nucleotides read TGTGCCAGCAGCCTTAGGGCAGACTATGGCTACACCTTC. Its protein product is CASSLRADYGYTF.

The CDR3 DNA reads TGTGCCAGTAGTAGGGGCTTTGGGGCCAACGTCCTGACTTTC. Translating it yields CASSRGFGANVLTF. The chain couples TRBV19 to TRBJ2-6; TRBD1 is a possible D gene (5 bases). CDR1 is LNHDA and CDR2 is SQIVND in the germline V gene (reference sequence). The CDR3 is made up of 14 amino acids. The V gene lost 4 bases and the J gene lost 3 bases, with 7 bases spanning the gap.

The chain combines TRBV7-2 with TRBJ1-1; no firm D call. Germline-derived CDR1 and CDR2 are SGHTA and FQGNSA. Trimming shortened V by 5 bases and J by 7 bases, and 11 bases separated the two germline ends. This CDR3 contains 12 residues. CDR3 DNA: TGTGCCAGCAGCGCAACGACCCTTGAAGCTTTCTTT. Translating it yields CASSATTLEAFF.

This clone was observed once. The CDR3 loop reads CASSPFAGGVNTEAFF. The CDR3 DNA follows: TGTGCCAGCTCACCGTTTGCTGGTGGGGTGAACACTGAAGCTTTCTTT. This sequence joins TRBV18 and TRBJ1-1; D gene uncertain. Germline lookup yields CDR1 KGHSH and CDR2 LQKENI. CDR3 length equals 16 residues. Trimming removed 3 bases from V and 0 bases from J, with 14 bases in between. Variable domain in full (rest from reference TRBV18 and TRBJ1-1): NAGVMQNPRHLVRRRGQEARLRCSPMKGHSHVYWYRQLPEEGLKFMVYLQKENIIDESGMPKERFSAEFPKEGPSILRIQQVVRGDSAAYFCASSPFAGGVNTEAFFGQGTRLTVV.

The chain is built from TRBV27 and TRBJ2-7, with TRBD1 identical over 8 bases. The CDR3 is 16 residues long. Germline CDR1 is MNHEY and CDR2 is SMNVEV (reference sequence). With 6 bases clipped from V and 1 base from J, the junction kept 11 bases outside the gene matches. CDR3 sequence (DNA): TGTGCCAGCAGCCTCATCCCGGGACAGGTTTCCTACGAGCAGTACTTC. It is translated as CASSLIPGQVSYEQYF.

This sequence joins TRBV28 and TRBJ2-2; TRBD1 agrees at 9 bases. V was clipped by 6 bases and J by 5 bases; unmatched bases: 7. CDR1 is MDHEN and CDR2 is SYDVKM in the germline V gene. CDR3 size: 15 residues. CDR3 DNA: TGTGCCAGCAGGAACAGGGGGCGACTGACCGGGGAGCTGTTTTTT. This sequence encodes CASRNRGRLTGELFF.

The V gene is TRBV18, the J gene TRBJ1-5; maybe TRBD1 (6 bases). The CDR3 spans 15 residues. V was clipped by 3 bases and J by 3 bases, with 12 bases between them. Germline loops: CDR1 KGHSH, CDR2 LQKENI. CDR3 region: CASSPSGTPNQPQHF. The CDR3 DNA follows: TGTGCCAGCTCACCCTCCGGGACACCCAATCAGCCCCAGCATTTT.